The 26 T cell receptor beta chains in this list originate from one sample, sequenced in a study of blood T cell repertoires in COVID-19. Sequencing used immunoSEQ multiplex PCR; TCRdb keeps in-frame clones, though not all of them. The sample includes roughly 200,000 clones, roughly 80% of them seen just once. The sequenced material came from peripheral blood. The receptors originated from a woman between 35 and 50 years old with COVID-19, enrolled during active disease.

The gene calls are TRBV11-2 and TRBJ1-4, with TRBD1 identical over 8 bases. The CDR3 loop spans 15 amino acids. J was trimmed by 8 bases and V by 5 bases; bases with no gene match: 10. The germline V gene has CDR1 SGHAT and CDR2 FQNNGV. The CDR3 region has the DNA TGTGCCAGCAGCCCCCCCGGGACAGGTTACGAAAAACTGTTTTTT. As protein: CASSPPGTGYEKLFF.

The chain employs TRBV29-1 and TRBJ2-2; 10 bases are shared with TRBD1. CDR3 length equals 17 residues. CDR1 SQVTM and CDR2 ANQGSEA come from the germline V gene. V shed 6 bases and J 5 bases; nucleotides not matched to a gene: 15. CDR3 region: CSVHPLIDRGRTGELFF. Here the CDR3 DNA reads TGCAGCGTCCACCCACTTATTGACAGGGGGCGGACCGGGGAGCTGTTTTTT.

This sequence joins TRBV5-1 and TRBJ2-7, with 8 bases that match TRBD2. CDR3 length: 15 residues. V trimming: 0 bases; J trimming: 2 bases; junction bases outside the gene matches: 4. The V gene's germline CDR1 is SGHRS and CDR2 YFSETQ. The CDR3 DNA is TGCGCCAGCAGCTTGGACCGGGAGGGGACCTACGAGCAGTACTTC. The encoded protein is CASSLDREGTYEQYF.

This clone was observed a handful of times. The CDR3 sequence: CSVDRLAGLYYEQYF. As DNA, the CDR3 is TGCAGCGTTGATCGACTAGCGGGGCTGTACTACGAGCAGTACTTC. This rearrangement joins TRBV29-1 to TRBJ2-7; 11 bases map to TRBD2. J lost 3 bases, V lost 3 bases, and 7 bases had no gene match. The V gene's germline CDR1 is SQVTM and CDR2 ANQGSEA. The CDR3 is made up of 15 amino acids.

On this clone itself: This may arise from a read error, as a much more abundant clone is one base away. The chain is built from TRBV11-2 and TRBJ1-5, with D unclear. The CDR3 is 13 amino acids. V lost 2 bases and J lost 2, with 4 bases in between. The V gene's germline CDR1 is SGHAT and CDR2 FQNNGV. CDR3 region: CASSLQGNQPQHF. The CDR3 DNA reads TGTGCCAGCAGCTTACAGGGCAATCAGCCCCAGCATTTT.

V gene TRBV24-1 combines with J gene TRBJ1-2; TRBD1 might be the D (5 bases). Germline CDR1 and CDR2: KGHDR and SFDVKD. The length of the CDR3 is 12 residues. V was cut by 0 bases and J by 10 bases, with 8 bases left in between. CDR3 coding DNA: TGTGCCACCAGTGATTTGGGGGGGGACTACACCTTC. Translation gives CATSDLGGDYTF.

This chain connects TRBV28 to TRBJ1-2; no reliable D call. The V gene lost 2 bases and the J gene lost 4 bases, with 5 bases spanning the gap. There are 12 residues in the CDR3. CDR1 and CDR2 from the germline V gene are MDHEN and SYDVKM. In nucleotides, the CDR3 is TGTGCCAGCAGTTTACAGGCCTATGGCTACACCTTC. It yields the protein CASSLQAYGYTF.

This clone was detected only a few times. The J gene is TRBJ1-2, the V gene TRBV9, with TRBD1 as a possible D gene (6 bases). The V gene lost 3 bases and the J gene lost 4 bases, with 13 bases spanning the gap. From germline, CDR1 is SGDLS and CDR2 YYNGEE. The CDR3 contains 14 residues. This chain's CDR3 is CASSDEQGRYGYTF. The DNA of the CDR3 is TGTGCCAGCAGCGACGAACAGGGTCGCTATGGCTACACCTTC.

This sequence joins TRBV2 and TRBJ1-2; unclear D gene. The CDR3 is made up of 11 amino acids. The ends were cut back, 8 bases at V and 5 bases at J, with 9 bases in the middle. Germline V gene data show CDR1 as SNHLY and CDR2 as FYNNEI. The CDR3 here is CASLTPYGYTF. In DNA form, the CDR3 reads TGTGCCAGCCTCACACCGTATGGCTACACCTTC.

The chain links TRBV30 to TRBJ1-4; D is undetermined. The CDR3 extends over 12 amino acids. CDR1 GTSNPN and CDR2 SVGIG come from the germline V gene (reference sequence). The V and J ends lost 2 bases and 7 bases respectively, with 8 bases between them. The DNA of the CDR3 is TGTGCCTGGAGTTTATCCAGTGAAAAACTGTTTTTT. This encodes CAWSLSSEKLFF.

CDR3 in amino acids: CASSLSSLQEQFF. CDR3 nucleotides: TGTGCCAGCAGCTTAAGTTCCCTTCAGGAGCAGTTCTTC. The gene calls are TRBV7-2 and TRBJ2-1; D call uncertain. The germline V and J ends were trimmed by 2 bases and 10 bases, with 12 bases remaining between them. Germline CDR1 and CDR2: SGHTA and FQGNSA. The CDR3 extends over 13 amino acids.

The V call is TRBV7-9, the J call TRBJ2-2; D remains ambiguous. V lost 5 bases and J 7 bases, leaving 20 bases between the germline ends. CDR3 length equals 16 residues. Germline V CDR1 and CDR2: SEHNR, FQNEAQ (reference sequence). The CDR3 nucleotides are TGTGCCAGCAGCCCCCCCATGACACTCCCCGGCGGGGAGCTGTTTTTT. Residues: CASSPPMTLPGGELFF.

This chain links TRBV24-1 with TRBJ1-5; TRBD1 aligns across 7 bases. The trim removed 5 bases at V and 5 bases at J, leaving 14 bases unmatched. CDR1 and CDR2 from the germline V gene are KGHDR and SFDVKD. This CDR3 comprises 17 residues. CDR3 protein: CATSGFRDRPTYQPQHF. CDR3 DNA sequence: TGTGCCACCAGTGGGTTCCGGGACAGACCAACTTATCAGCCCCAGCATTTT.

The chain recombines TRBV30 with TRBJ2-7; 8 positions match TRBD1. The J segment lost 3 bases and the V segment lost 6 bases, leaving 10 bases of the junction unmatched. Germline V CDR1 and CDR2: GTSNPN, SVGIG (reference sequence). The CDR3 runs 14 residues. The CDR3 bases are TGTGCCTGTAAAGATTCAGGGGGCCTCTACGAGCAGTACTTC. It codes for CACKDSGGLYEQYF.

The chain couples TRBV7-9 to TRBJ2-3, with D possibly being TRBD2 (6 bases). CDR3 size: 17 residues. Trimming left V 3 bases short and J 5 bases short, with 21 bases between. Germline assignment: CDR1 SEHNR and CDR2 FQNEAQ (reference sequence). CDR3 DNA: TGTGCCAGCAGCTTTTACGGTAGCGGAACTGGGGGAGATACGCAGTATTTT. It codes for CASSFYGSGTGGDTQYF.

The V and J genes are TRBV5-1 and TRBJ2-7; 12 nucleotides align to TRBD1. The CDR3 consists of 16 residues. V shed 1 base and J 6 bases; nucleotides not matched to a gene: 8. Germline CDR1 SGHRS, CDR2 YFSETQ. The chain's CDR3 is CASSLTVGQGASEQYF. CDR3 nucleotide sequence: TGCGCCAGCAGCTTGACCGTGGGACAGGGGGCCTCCGAGCAGTACTTC.

CDR3 DNA: TGTGCCAGCAGCTTGCGGGGTGAAGAAAAACTGTTTTTT. It yields the protein CASSLRGEEKLFF. This rearrangement joins TRBV7-2 to TRBJ1-4; D is unresolved. The CDR3 contains 13 residues. Germline V gene lookup returns CDR1 SGHTA and CDR2 FQGNSA. The germline V and J ends were trimmed by 3 bases and 8 bases, with 10 bases remaining between them.

This clone was seen only a few times. The CDR3 loop is CASFSPAGSSGNTIYF. Written as DNA, the CDR3 is TGTGCCAGCTTTTCCCCAGCGGGCAGCTCTGGAAACACCATATATTTT. The chain couples TRBV18 to TRBJ1-3; D is undetermined. V lost 7 bases and J 0 bases, leaving 16 bases between the germline ends. The CDR3 extends over 16 amino acids. In germline, CDR1 is KGHSH, CDR2 LQKENI.

V and J are TRBV5-5 and TRBJ2-3; TRBD2 aligns across 11 bases. The J segment lost 7 bases and the V segment lost 1 base, leaving 11 bases of the junction unmatched. The germline V gene has CDR1 SGHKS and CDR2 YYEKEE (reference sequence). This CDR3 is 17 amino acids long. CDR3 in amino acids: CASSLRALAGVVNTQYF. The CDR3 DNA sequence: TGTGCCAGCAGCTTGCGGGCACTAGCGGGGGTAGTGAATACGCAGTATTTT. The whole variable domain, filled in from reference TRBV5-5 and TRBJ2-3, reads DAGVTQSPTHLIKTRGQQVTLRCSPISGHKSVSWYQQVLGQGPQFIFQYYEKEERGRGNFPDRFSARQFPNYSSELNVNALLLGDSALYLCASSLRALAGVVNTQYFGPGTRLTVL.

The V call is TRBV3-1 (or the pseudogene TRBV3-2), the J call TRBJ2-1; perhaps TRBD2 as D (5 bases). This CDR3 is 14 amino acids long. Germline assignment: CDR1 LGHDT and CDR2 YNNKEL (reference sequence). The V end lost 4 bases, the J end lost 5 bases, and 12 bases lay between the germline ends. Written as DNA, the CDR3 is TGTGCCAGCAGCCCCCGCGAGGGTAACAATGAGCAGTTCTTC. This translates into CASSPREGNNEQFF.

This clone was counted a few times. The gene calls are TRBV6-5 and TRBJ2-3; TRBD1 is a possible D gene (6 bases). Germline V gives CDR1 MNHEY, CDR2 SVGAGI. V was shortened by 6 bases and J by 1 base, with 8 bases between the two germline ends. This CDR3 region has 13 residues. CDR3 DNA: TGTGCCAGCAGCAGGGGAGGCACAGATACGCAGTATTTT. Translating it yields CASSRGGTDTQYF.

The rearrangement links TRBV5-1 to TRBJ2-5, with D unclear. This CDR3 is built from 15 residues. Trimming took 0 bases from V and 1 from J, leaving 10 bases between them. Germline lookup yields CDR1 SGHRS and CDR2 YFSETQ. Here the CDR3 DNA reads TGCGCCAGCAGCTTGGCCGAGCTTATCCAAGAGACCCAGTACTTC. The encoded protein is CASSLAELIQETQYF.

The chain has TRBV28 and TRBJ1-4, with D maybe TRBD1 (5 bases). The CDR3 consists of 16 residues. CDR1 is MDHEN and CDR2 is SYDVKM in the germline V gene. V was cut by 5 bases and J by 4 bases, with 17 bases left in between. CDR3 DNA sequence: TGTGCCAGCAGTCCGCGGGGCCTCACGCTTAATGAAAAACTGTTTTTT. Translation gives CASSPRGLTLNEKLFF.

CDR3 amino acids: CAWSIPGRGGNSPLHF. The CDR3 nucleotides read TGTGCCTGGAGCATCCCTGGGAGGGGTGGGAATTCACCCCTCCACTTT. The chain joins TRBV30 to TRBJ1-6, with TRBD1 as a possible D gene (5 bases). Germline V gene sequence: CDR1 GTSNPN, CDR2 SVGIG (reference sequence). Trimming took off 3 bases at V and 7 bases at J, with 19 bases between the two ends. CDR3 length: 16 amino acids.

This rearrangement joins TRBV30 to TRBJ2-3, with 12 nucleotides matching TRBD1. CDR1 is GTSNPN, CDR2 SVGIG, per germline (reference sequence). CDR3 length: 17 amino acids. The junction had 7 bases not matched to a gene; V was cut back by 0 bases and J by 3 bases. CDR3 DNA: TGTGCCTGGAGTGTCGGGACAGGGGGCATTAGTACAGATACGCAGTATTTT. This encodes CAWSVGTGGISTDTQYF.

V and J are TRBV18 and TRBJ2-3, with 11 bases lining up with TRBD2. Germline CDR1 reads KGHSH; CDR2 reads LQKENI. The trim removed 6 bases at V and 2 bases at J, leaving 7 bases unmatched. This CDR3 has 16 amino acids. The CDR3 spells CASSPTSGGFTDTQYF. The CDR3 nucleotides are TGTGCCAGCTCGCCTACTAGCGGGGGTTTCACAGATACGCAGTATTTT.